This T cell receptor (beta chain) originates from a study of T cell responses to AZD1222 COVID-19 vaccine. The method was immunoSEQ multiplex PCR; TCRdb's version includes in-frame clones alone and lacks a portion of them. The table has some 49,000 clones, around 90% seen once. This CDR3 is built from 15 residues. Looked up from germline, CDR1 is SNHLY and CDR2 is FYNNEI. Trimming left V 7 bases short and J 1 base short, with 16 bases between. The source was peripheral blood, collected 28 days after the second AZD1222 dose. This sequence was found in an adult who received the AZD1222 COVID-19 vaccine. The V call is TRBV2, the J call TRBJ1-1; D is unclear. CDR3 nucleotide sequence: TGTGCCAGCAACGAGAAGGTTTTAAGGAACACTGAAGCTTTCTTT. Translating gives CASNEKVLRNTEAFF. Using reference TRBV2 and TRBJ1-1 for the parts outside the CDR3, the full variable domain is EPEVTQTPSHQVTQMGQEVILRCVPISNHLYFYWYRQILGQKVEFLVSFYNNEISEKSEIFDDQFSVERPDGSNFTLKIRSTKLEDSAMYFCASNEKVLRNTEAFFGQGTRLTVV.